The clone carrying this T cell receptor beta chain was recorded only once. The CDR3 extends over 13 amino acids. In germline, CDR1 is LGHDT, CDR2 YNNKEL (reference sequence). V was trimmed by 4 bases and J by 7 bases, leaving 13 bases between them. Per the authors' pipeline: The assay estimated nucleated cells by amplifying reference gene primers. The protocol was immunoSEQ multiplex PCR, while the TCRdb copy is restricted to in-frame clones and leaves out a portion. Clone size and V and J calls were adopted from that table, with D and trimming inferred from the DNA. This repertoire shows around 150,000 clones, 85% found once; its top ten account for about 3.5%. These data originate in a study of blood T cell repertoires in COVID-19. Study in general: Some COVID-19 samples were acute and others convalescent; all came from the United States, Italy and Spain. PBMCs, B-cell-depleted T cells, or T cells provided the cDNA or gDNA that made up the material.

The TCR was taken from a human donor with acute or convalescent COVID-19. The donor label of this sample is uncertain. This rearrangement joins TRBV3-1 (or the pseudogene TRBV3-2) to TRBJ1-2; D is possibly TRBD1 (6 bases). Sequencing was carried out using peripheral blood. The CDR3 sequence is CASSLGGQVGYTF. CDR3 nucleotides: TGTGCCAGCAGCCTCGGGGGGCAGGTTGGCTACACCTTC.